These 26 T cell receptor beta chains share one sample of origin, sequenced in a study of CD8+ T cells in alopecia areata. RNA, once extracted, was reverse transcribed into cDNA for use as the sequencing template. Generated by immunoSEQ multiplex PCR, the TCRdb table keeps only in-frame clones and is missing some. The data show more than 200,000 clones, roughly two thirds seen once. The sample consisted of CD4+ T cells sorted from blood, taken at week 0. The receptors were gathered from a human donor with alopecia areata.

The chain links TRBV9 to TRBJ2-1; D not resolved. The CDR3 runs to 14 residues. Germline values: CDR1 SGDLS, CDR2 YYNGEE. Trimming shortened V by 0 bases and J by 7 bases, and 11 bases separated the two germline ends. This chain's CDR3 is CASSVGVEGNEQFF. The CDR3, as DNA: TGTGCCAGCAGCGTAGGAGTGGAAGGGAATGAGCAGTTCTTC.

This clone showed up just a few times. The V gene is TRBV29-1, the J gene TRBJ1-1; 9 bases are shared with TRBD1. The germline gives CDR1 SQVTM, CDR2 ANQGSEA. Germline trimming cut 4 bases from V and 7 bases from J; bases unmatched to any gene: 10. The CDR3 loop spans 14 amino acids. CDR3: CSVGIRDRASEAFF. CDR3 DNA: TGCAGCGTTGGAATCCGGGACAGGGCTAGTGAAGCTTTCTTT.

Only a few counts were recorded for this clone. The chain joins TRBV18 to TRBJ1-4; D gene uncertain. The CDR3 runs 15 residues. The V gene lost 2 bases and the J gene lost 8 bases, with 15 bases spanning the gap. CDR1 and CDR2 (germline): KGHSH, LQKENI. CDR3 residues: CASSPSMDESEKLFF. DNA of the CDR3: TGTGCCAGCTCACCATCGATGGATGAATCCGAAAAACTGTTTTTT. Full variable domain (outside the CDR3, taken from reference TRBV18 and TRBJ1-4): NAGVMQNPRHLVRRRGQEARLRCSPMKGHSHVYWYRQLPEEGLKFMVYLQKENIIDESGMPKERFSAEFPKEGPSILRIQQVVRGDSAAYFCASSPSMDESEKLFFGSGTQLSVL.

V gene TRBV18 combines with J gene TRBJ2-7, with D perhaps TRBD1 (5 bases). Germline V CDR1 and CDR2: KGHSH, LQKENI. The CDR3 covers 13 residues. Trimming took off 3 bases at V and 3 bases at J, with 9 bases between the two ends. The CDR3: CASSPRVGYEQYF. CDR3 in DNA: TGTGCCAGCTCACCCAGGGTAGGCTACGAGCAGTACTTC.

The rearrangement links TRBV6-1 to TRBJ2-4; TRBD1 matches at 7 bases. Germline V gene sequence: CDR1 MNHNS, CDR2 SASEGT. CDR3 length: 16 residues. The V segment lost 0 bases and the J segment 4 bases; nucleotides outside the gene matches: 6. This chain's CDR3 is CASSEAPGGPKNIQYF. The CDR3 nucleotides are TGTGCCAGCAGTGAAGCGCCAGGGGGACCAAAAAACATTCAGTACTTC.

This clone was detected once. The CDR3 DNA follows: TGTGCCAGCAGTCCGGACAGGGTTAGCTACGAGCAGTACTTC. It codes for CASSPDRVSYEQYF. The chain has TRBV2 and TRBJ2-7; TRBD1 matches 8 bases. The length of the CDR3 is 14 residues. V lost 5 bases, J lost 3 bases, and 6 bases stayed unmatched. In germline, CDR1 is SNHLY, CDR2 FYNNEI. The full variable domain, completed using reference TRBV2 and TRBJ2-7, is EPEVTQTPSHQVTQMGQEVILRCVPISNHLYFYWYRQILGQKVEFLVSFYNNEISEKSEIFDDQFSVERPDGSNFTLKIRSTKLEDSAMYFCASSPDRVSYEQYFGPGTRLTVT.

Turning to this clone: Additional DNA sequences in this sample encode the identical CDR3. CDR3 sequence: CSVGSDTQYF. CDR3 DNA: TGCAGCGTTGGGTCCGATACGCAGTATTTT. The chain links TRBV29-1 to TRBJ2-3; D is ambiguous. CDR3 length: 10 amino acids. Trimming stripped 4 bases from V and 6 bases from J, with 5 bases between. Germline V gives CDR1 SQVTM, CDR2 ANQGSEA.

This clone was found a few times. The rearrangement joins TRBV15 to TRBJ2-3, with 8 bases aligning to TRBD1. The CDR3 extends over 16 amino acids. The V segment lost 4 bases and the J segment 2 bases; nucleotides outside the gene matches: 8. CDR1 LNHNV and CDR2 YYDKDF come from the germline V gene (reference sequence). The CDR3 DNA is TGTGCCACCAGCATCTATGACAGGGGCCCCACAGATACGCAGTATTTT. Protein sequence: CATSIYDRGPTDTQYF.

The J gene is TRBJ2-2, the V gene TRBV25-1, with TRBD1 matching over 10 bases. This CDR3 spans 15 amino acids. The trim removed 7 bases at V and 3 bases at J, leaving 5 bases unmatched. From germline, CDR1 is MGHDK and CDR2 SYGVNS. CDR3 protein: CASTTGTGDTGELFF. The CDR3 DNA sequence: TGTGCCAGCACAACCGGGACAGGGGACACCGGGGAGCTGTTTTTT.

In this sample, this clone turned up a few times. CDR3 nucleotide sequence: TGCAGCGTTGAAGACCCAGGGACTGAAGCTTTCTTT. It translates to CSVEDPGTEAFF. This chain joins TRBV29-1 and TRBJ1-1; D may be TRBD1 (5 bases). The V end lost 0 bases, the J end lost 5 bases, and 7 bases lay between the germline ends. Germline CDR1 and CDR2: SQVTM and ANQGSEA. This CDR3 has 12 residues.

The V call is TRBV29-1, the J call TRBJ2-1, with D possibly matching TRBD2 (7 bases). V was pared by 4 bases and J by 9 bases, with 10 bases between. This CDR3 has 11 amino acids. Germline V gene sequence: CDR1 SQVTM, CDR2 ANQGSEA. CDR3 region: CSVAGGREQFF. In nucleotides, the CDR3 is TGCAGCGTTGCGGGGGGCCGTGAGCAGTTCTTC.

This clone came up a few times. This rearrangement joins TRBV13 to TRBJ1-1; TRBD1 is a possible D gene (5 bases). The CDR3 has 15 amino acids. CDR1 is PRHDT, CDR2 FYEKMQ, per germline (reference sequence). Trimming took 5 bases from V and 3 from J, leaving 16 bases between them. This chain's CDR3 is CASSRRTRGDTEAFF. The DNA for the CDR3 is TGTGCCAGCAGCCGCAGGACTAGAGGGGACACTGAAGCTTTCTTT.

The rearrangement uses TRBV6-5 and TRBJ2-1; 7 nucleotides align to TRBD2. The CDR3 has 15 residues. Germline lookup yields CDR1 MNHEY and CDR2 SVGAGI. V gave up 5 bases and J gave up 7 bases; unmatched junction bases: 11. The CDR3 nucleotides read TGTGCCAGCAGTCCGACTAGCCAGGATGAAAATGAGCAGTTCTTC. It is translated as CASSPTSQDENEQFF.

V gene TRBV5-1 combines with J gene TRBJ2-1; 11 bases match TRBD2. The CDR3 sequence is 15 residues long. Looked up from germline, CDR1 is SGHRS and CDR2 is YFSETQ. V lost 2 bases, J lost 3 bases, and 1 base stayed unmatched. CDR3 bases: TGCGCCAGCAGCTTACTAGCGGGGGACTACAATGAGCAGTTCTTC. Encoded protein: CASSLLAGDYNEQFF.

Only one count was recorded for this clone. J is TRBJ1-6 and V is TRBV9, with D perhaps TRBD1 (6 bases). V lost 0 bases to trimming and J lost 9 bases, with 16 bases between them. Germline lookup yields CDR1 SGDLS and CDR2 YYNGEE. The CDR3 totals 16 residues. The CDR3 loop reads CASSVGDGGPSSPLHF. The CDR3 DNA is TGTGCCAGCAGCGTAGGGGATGGGGGGCCTAGTTCACCCCTCCACTTT.

V usage is TRBV19 and J usage is TRBJ2-5, with 9 bases lining up with TRBD1. Germline V gene sequence: CDR1 LNHDA, CDR2 SQIVND (reference sequence). This CDR3 spans 14 amino acids. V shed 4 bases and J 2 bases; nucleotides not matched to a gene: 2. The CDR3 region is CASSRGTGQETQYF. CDR3 nucleotides: TGTGCCAGTAGTAGAGGGACAGGGCAAGAGACCCAGTACTTC.

The rearrangement uses TRBV30 and TRBJ2-7; D may be TRBD2 (5 bases). Trimming stripped 1 base from V and 0 bases from J, with 7 bases between. This CDR3 spans 13 amino acids. Germline values: CDR1 GTSNPN, CDR2 SVGIG (reference sequence). The CDR3 loop is CAWSATSSYEQYF. The CDR3 region has the DNA TGTGCCTGGAGTGCCACTAGCTCCTACGAGCAGTACTTC.

The CDR3 bases are TGCGCCAGCAGCCAAGTCTCCTGGGGCTCCTACGAGCAGTACTTC. It encodes CASSQVSWGSYEQYF. The genes are TRBV4-3 and TRBJ2-7; no definite D call. This CDR3 region has 15 residues. Trimming took 1 base from V and 0 from J, leaving 10 bases between them. CDR1 is LGHNA, CDR2 YSLEER, per germline.

This clone was observed a few times. V usage is TRBV19 and J usage is TRBJ1-3, with D perhaps matching TRBD1 (6 bases). Trimming left V 8 bases short and J 2 bases short, with 13 bases between. Looked up from germline, CDR1 is LNHDA and CDR2 is SQIVND (reference sequence). CDR3 size: 14 residues. CDR3 region: CASYSTGAGNTIYF. The CDR3 nucleotides read TGTGCCAGTTATTCGACAGGAGCTGGAAACACCATATATTTT.

This chain connects TRBV5-1 to TRBJ2-2; D is unclear. The V and J ends lost 1 base and 4 bases respectively, with 11 bases between them. In germline, CDR1 is SGHRS, CDR2 YFSETQ. The CDR3 sequence is 15 residues long. CDR3 residues: CASSLIGSSTGELFF. The DNA for the CDR3 is TGCGCCAGCAGCTTGATAGGTAGCAGCACCGGGGAGCTGTTTTTT.

The sample holds a few counts of this clone. The genes are TRBV7-9 and TRBJ1-2; D may be TRBD1 (5 bases). V lost 4 bases to trimming and J lost 4 bases, with 25 bases between them. The length of the CDR3 is 18 residues. Looked up from germline, CDR1 is SEHNR and CDR2 is FQNEAQ (reference sequence). The CDR3 nucleotides read TGTGCCAGCAGCTCCAATCGCCCGGGAGACGGAAGGGGCTATGGCTACACCTTC. Translation gives CASSSNRPGDGRGYGYTF.

V and J are TRBV30 and TRBJ1-1; D is unclear. This CDR3 spans 13 amino acids. With 4 bases removed from V and 1 base from J, the gap between germline ends came to 10 bases. CDR1 is GTSNPN, CDR2 SVGIG, per germline (reference sequence). The DNA for the CDR3 is TGTGCCTGGAAATCGCAGGCGAACACTGAAGCTTTCTTT. Its translation: CAWKSQANTEAFF.

This rearrangement joins TRBV5-1 to TRBJ1-6; D unresolved. Trimming shortened V by 7 bases and J by 7 bases, and 12 bases separated the two germline ends. CDR3 length: 13 amino acids. Per the germline V gene, CDR1 is SGHRS and CDR2 is YFSETQ. The CDR3 here is CASRAEPNSPLHF. CDR3 DNA: TGCGCCAGCCGGGCCGAACCGAATTCACCCCTCCACTTT.

V gene TRBV29-1 combines with J gene TRBJ2-3; 8 bases line up with TRBD2. Germline V gene sequence: CDR1 SQVTM, CDR2 ANQGSEA. V shed 8 bases, J shed 5 bases, and the junction held 9 bases outside the gene matches. The CDR3 has 13 amino acids. CDR3 amino acids: CSQDQLAGDTQYF. CDR3 DNA: TGCAGCCAGGACCAGCTAGCGGGAGATACGCAGTATTTT.

This clone turned up a few times. The chain joins TRBV29-1 to TRBJ2-5, with D perhaps TRBD1 (5 bases). V dropped 1 base and J dropped 5 bases, with 11 bases sitting between them. The germline V gene encodes CDR1 SQVTM and CDR2 ANQGSEA. The CDR3 spans 13 residues. The CDR3 nucleotides read TGCAGCGTTGAAGTCAGGGCCTTGGAGACCCAGTACTTC. It translates to CSVEVRALETQYF.

The chain links TRBV11-2 to TRBJ2-3; 9 bases line up with TRBD2. J was trimmed by 4 bases and V by 3 bases; bases with no gene match: 5. Germline CDR1 and CDR2: SGHAT and FQNNGV. The CDR3 covers 15 residues. The CDR3 loop is CASSLRGGRADTQYF. As DNA, the CDR3 is TGTGCCAGCAGCTTGCGGGGGGGCCGGGCAGATACGCAGTATTTT. Using reference TRBV11-2 and TRBJ2-3 for the parts outside the CDR3, the full variable domain is EAGVAQSPRYKIIEKRQSVAFWCNPISGHATLYWYQQILGQGPKLLIQFQNNGVVDDSQLPKDRFSAERLKGVDSTLKIQPAKLEDSAVYLCASSLRGGRADTQYFGPGTRLTVL.